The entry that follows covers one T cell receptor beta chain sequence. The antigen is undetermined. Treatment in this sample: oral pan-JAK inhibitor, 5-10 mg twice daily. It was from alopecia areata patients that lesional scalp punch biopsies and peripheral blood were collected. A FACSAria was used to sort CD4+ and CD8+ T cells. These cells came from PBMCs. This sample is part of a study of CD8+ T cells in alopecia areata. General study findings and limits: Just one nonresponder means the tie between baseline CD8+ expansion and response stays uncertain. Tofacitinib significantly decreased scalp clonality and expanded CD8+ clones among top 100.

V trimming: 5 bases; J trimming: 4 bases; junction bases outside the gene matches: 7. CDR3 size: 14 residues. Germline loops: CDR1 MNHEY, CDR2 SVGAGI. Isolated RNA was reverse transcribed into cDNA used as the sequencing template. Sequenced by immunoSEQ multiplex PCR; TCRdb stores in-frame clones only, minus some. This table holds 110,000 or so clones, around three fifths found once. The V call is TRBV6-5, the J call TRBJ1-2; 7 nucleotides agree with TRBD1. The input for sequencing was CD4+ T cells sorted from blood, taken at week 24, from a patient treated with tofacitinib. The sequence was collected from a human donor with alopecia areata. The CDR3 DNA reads TGTGCCAGCAGTCCTCGAGACAGGGTCTATGGCTACACCTTC. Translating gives CASSPRDRVYGYTF.